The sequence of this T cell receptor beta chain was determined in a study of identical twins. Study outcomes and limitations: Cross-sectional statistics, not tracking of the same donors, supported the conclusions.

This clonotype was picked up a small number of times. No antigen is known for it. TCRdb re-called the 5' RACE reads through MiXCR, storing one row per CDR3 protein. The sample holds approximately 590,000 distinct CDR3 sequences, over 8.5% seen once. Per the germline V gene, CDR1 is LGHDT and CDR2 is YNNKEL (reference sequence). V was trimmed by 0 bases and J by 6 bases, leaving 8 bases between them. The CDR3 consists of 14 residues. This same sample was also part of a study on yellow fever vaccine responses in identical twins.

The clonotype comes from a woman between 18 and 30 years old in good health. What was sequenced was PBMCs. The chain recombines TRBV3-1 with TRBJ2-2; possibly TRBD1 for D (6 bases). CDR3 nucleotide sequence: TGTGCCAGCAGCCAAGATCCAGGGGCCGGGGAGCTGTTTTTT. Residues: CASSQDPGAGELFF. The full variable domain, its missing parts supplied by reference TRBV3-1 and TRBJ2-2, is DTAVSQTPKYLVTQMGNDKSIKCEQNLGHDTMYWYKQDSKKFLKIMFSYNNKELIINETVPNRFSPKSPDKAHLNLHINSLELGDSAVYFCASSQDPGAGELFFGEGSRLTVL.